What follows are 27 T cell receptor beta chains derived from one specimen sequenced in a study of stem cell transplantation in POMP-related autoinflammatory disease. Clones were sequenced by immunoSEQ multiplex PCR, and TCRdb holds only the in-frame ones, with some missing. The repertoire holds 7,500 to 10,000 clones, with 88% as singletons. The source material was CD8+ T cells from PBMCs, sampled after stem cell transplantation. The source of these receptors is a human patient with POMP-related autoinflammation and immune dysregulation (PRAID). Some of the T cells may derive from the graft donor.

The chain couples TRBV5-1 to TRBJ2-7, with TRBD1 identical over 10 bases. This CDR3 comprises 13 residues. Looked up from germline, CDR1 is SGHRS and CDR2 is YFSETQ. V lost 4 bases and J lost 2; bases outside the gene matches: 0. Written as DNA, the CDR3 is TGCGCCAGCAGCGGGACAGGGGCCTACGAGCAGTACTTC. Translation: CASSGTGAYEQYF.

In DNA, the CDR3 is TGTGCCAGCAGCTTGCCAGGGAACAATGAGCAGTTCTTC. It encodes CASSLPGNNEQFF. This chain uses TRBV5-5 with TRBJ2-1; maybe TRBD1 (5 bases). CDR3 length: 13 amino acids. The germline V gene encodes CDR1 SGHKS and CDR2 YYEKEE (reference sequence). V gave up 1 base and J gave up 5 bases, with 7 bases separating them.

V gene TRBV7-3 combines with J gene TRBJ2-2, with no clear D. This CDR3 region has 15 residues. V lost 5 bases, J lost 3 bases, and 13 bases lay in between. The germline V gene encodes CDR1 SGHTA and CDR2 FQGTGA. DNA of the CDR3: TGTGCCAGCAGCCTGACTGGCTTAGACACCGGGGAGCTGTTTTTT. This codes for CASSLTGLDTGELFF.

The V gene is TRBV19, the J gene TRBJ1-6; possible D gene TRBD1, 6 bases. V lost 4 bases and J 0 bases, leaving 13 bases between the germline ends. Germline V CDR1 and CDR2: LNHDA, SQIVND (reference sequence). This CDR3 is built from 17 residues. Here the CDR3 DNA reads TGTGCCAGTAGTAGGCGACAGGAAAACTCCTATAATTCACCCCTCCACTTT. It encodes CASSRRQENSYNSPLHF. The full variable domain, with the rest looked up from reference TRBV19 and TRBJ1-6, is DGGITQSPKYLFRKEGQNVTLSCEQNLNHDAMYWYRQDPGQGLRLIYYSQIVNDFQKGDIAEGYSVSREKKESFPLTVTSAQKNPTAFYLCASSRRQENSYNSPLHFGNGTRLTVT.

The J gene is TRBJ1-3, the V gene TRBV5-5, with D unresolved. V was trimmed by 4 bases and J by 4 bases, leaving 9 bases between them. The CDR3 runs 13 residues. From germline, CDR1 is SGHKS and CDR2 YYEKEE (reference sequence). CDR3 sequence: CASSPDQGNTIYF. The CDR3 nucleotides are TGTGCCAGCAGCCCTGACCAGGGAAACACCATATATTTT.

This chain uses TRBV10-2 with TRBJ2-3; tentatively, D is TRBD1 (5 bases). CDR1 and CDR2 from the germline V gene are WSHSY and SAAADI. CDR3 length equals 14 residues. Deletions cut 10 bases from V and 2 bases from J, with 16 bases between. CDR3 coding DNA: TGCGCCATAAGGCAGACAGACACCACAGATACGCAGTATTTT. Encoded protein: CAIRQTDTTDTQYF.

This rearrangement joins TRBV2 to TRBJ2-3, with D tentatively TRBD2 (5 bases). This CDR3 spans 15 amino acids. Trimming left V 6 bases short and J 3 bases short, with 16 bases between. Germline-derived CDR1 and CDR2 are SNHLY and FYNNEI. This CDR3 is CASSPGRYETDTQYF. The CDR3 DNA follows: TGTGCCAGCAGCCCGGGGAGATATGAGACAGATACGCAGTATTTT.

The gene calls are TRBV9 and TRBJ1-1; unclear D gene. V gave up 3 bases and J gave up 7 bases, with 10 bases separating them. Germline V gene data show CDR1 as SGDLS and CDR2 as YYNGEE. This CDR3 has 12 residues. DNA for the CDR3: TGTGCCAGCAGCGCCCCCGGCCATGAAGCTTTCTTT. Protein: CASSAPGHEAFF.

This chain connects TRBV14 to TRBJ2-1, with a weak D call TRBD1 (5 bases). The CDR3 contains 13 residues. Germline CDR1 reads SGHDN; CDR2 reads FVKESK. Trimming removed 3 bases from V and 6 bases from J, with 9 bases in between. Here the CDR3 DNA reads TGTGCCAGCAGCCAGGGGCCCTCCAATGAGCAGTTCTTC. Its translation is CASSQGPSNEQFF.

The rearrangement uses TRBV27 and TRBJ2-1; D may be TRBD2 (6 bases). V dropped 6 bases and J dropped 0 bases, with 12 bases sitting between them. The CDR3 extends over 15 amino acids. Germline loops: CDR1 MNHEY, CDR2 SMNVEV (reference sequence). CDR3 protein: CASRRGLSSYNEQFF. For the CDR3, the DNA is TGTGCCAGCAGAAGAGGACTAAGCTCCTACAATGAGCAGTTCTTC.

The chain employs TRBV9 and TRBJ1-4; no reliable D call. V lost 0 bases and J lost 7, with 10 bases in between. The CDR3 runs 14 residues. Per germline, CDR1 SGDLS and CDR2 YYNGEE. The CDR3 protein is CASSVEGGGEKLFF. The CDR3 DNA is TGTGCCAGCAGCGTAGAGGGAGGTGGTGAAAAACTGTTTTTT.

This clone was seen only once. The V call is TRBV15, the J call TRBJ2-7, with 9 bases matching TRBD2. V was clipped by 0 bases and J by 3 bases; unmatched bases: 6. The germline V gene encodes CDR1 LNHNV and CDR2 YYDKDF (reference sequence). The CDR3 totals 16 residues. CDR3 coding DNA: TGTGCCACCAGCAGAGATCTGACTAGCGGAGTCTACGAGCAGTACTTC. The encoded protein is CATSRDLTSGVYEQYF.

This rearrangement joins TRBV11-2 to TRBJ2-4; no definite D call. CDR3 length: 14 residues. Per germline, CDR1 SGHAT and CDR2 FQNNGV. V lost 0 bases and J lost 7, with 10 bases in between. The chain's CDR3 is CASSLEPGYNIQYF. The CDR3 nucleotides are TGTGCCAGCAGCTTAGAGCCGGGTTACAACATTCAGTACTTC.

The V call is TRBV28, the J call TRBJ2-5; no clear D. CDR1 and CDR2 from the germline V gene are MDHEN and SYDVKM. The length of the CDR3 is 14 residues. Trimming removed 6 bases from V and 4 bases from J, with 15 bases in between. For the CDR3, the DNA is TGTGCCAGCAGCCCGTCGTTAGAAATAGAGACCCAGTACTTC. Encoded protein: CASSPSLEIETQYF. Complete variable domain (other parts from reference TRBV28 and TRBJ2-5): DVKVTQSSRYLVKRTGEKVFLECVQDMDHENMFWYRQDPGLGLRLIYFSYDVKMKEKGDIPEGYSVSREKKERFSLILESASTNQTSMYLCASSPSLEIETQYFGPGTRLLVL.

V and J are TRBV27 and TRBJ1-5, with D possibly matching TRBD1 (5 bases). V lost 6 bases and J lost 7, with 16 bases in between. CDR3 size: 14 residues. Germline lookup yields CDR1 MNHEY and CDR2 SMNVEV (reference sequence). DNA of the CDR3: TGTGCCAGCAGCGCCCCGGGGACGGGCCAGCCCCAGCATTTT. This translates into CASSAPGTGQPQHF.

The chain carries TRBV5-4 and TRBJ2-1, with D perhaps TRBD1 (6 bases). The CDR3 extends over 16 amino acids. Trimming removed 0 bases at V and 1 base at J, with 11 bases between. The germline V gene has CDR1 SGHNT and CDR2 YYREEE (reference sequence). The CDR3 here is CASSLVTGLSYNEQFF. The CDR3 DNA follows: TGTGCCAGCAGCTTGGTCACAGGGTTGTCCTACAATGAGCAGTTCTTC.

This chain connects TRBV7-9 to TRBJ1-3; unclear D gene. The CDR3 sequence is 16 residues long. Germline V gene sequence: CDR1 SEHNR, CDR2 FQNEAQ (reference sequence). V dropped 0 bases and J dropped 0 bases, with 9 bases sitting between them. In DNA form, the CDR3 reads TGTGCCAGCAGCTTAGCAACCGATCTCTCTGGAAACACCATATATTTT. It encodes CASSLATDLSGNTIYF.

The chain is built from TRBV29-1 and TRBJ2-7; TRBD2 aligns across 14 bases. Trimming took 0 bases from V and 7 from J; bases not matched to a gene: 5. The germline CDR1 and CDR2 sequences are SQVTM and ANQGSEA. The CDR3 covers 15 residues. CDR3 sequence: CSVEEGLAGVEEQYF. The DNA for the CDR3 is TGCAGCGTTGAAGAGGGACTAGCGGGAGTTGAAGAGCAGTACTTC.

This chain links TRBV9 with TRBJ2-5; 11 nucleotides align to TRBD2. V lost 2 bases to trimming and J lost 2 bases; unmatched junction nucleotides: 2. CDR1 SGDLS and CDR2 YYNGEE come from the germline V gene. The CDR3 is 15 amino acids. CDR3 residues: CASSVGTSGQETQYF. The CDR3 nucleotides read TGTGCCAGCAGCGTCGGGACTAGCGGACAAGAGACCCAGTACTTC.

The chain links TRBV6-5 to TRBJ2-5; 15 bases line up with TRBD2. Looked up from germline, CDR1 is MNHEY and CDR2 is SVGAGI. The J segment lost 5 bases and the V segment lost 6 bases, leaving 4 bases of the junction unmatched. There are 15 residues in the CDR3. The CDR3 spells CASSRGLAGGETQYF. The CDR3 DNA reads TGTGCCAGCAGCAGGGGACTAGCGGGGGGTGAGACCCAGTACTTC.

The genes are TRBV5-1 and TRBJ1-5; TRBD1 matches 8 bases. The germline V gene has CDR1 SGHRS and CDR2 YFSETQ. This CDR3 is built from 15 residues. V dropped 4 bases and J dropped 3; count of bases not matched to a gene: 6. DNA of the CDR3: TGCGCCAGCAGCCTGACAGGGGAACCCAATCAGCCCCAGCATTTT. Protein: CASSLTGEPNQPQHF.

V is TRBV7-9 and J is TRBJ2-1; D is unresolved. Germline CDR1 reads SEHNR; CDR2 reads FQNEAQ (reference sequence). Trimming took 1 base from V and 9 from J, leaving 4 bases between them. There are 11 residues in the CDR3. The CDR3 protein is CASSLGPEQFF. CDR3 nucleotides: TGTGCCAGCAGCTTAGGACCTGAGCAGTTCTTC.

The J gene is TRBJ2-3, the V gene TRBV27; 13 nucleotides align to TRBD2. The CDR3 has 17 residues. CDR1 is MNHEY and CDR2 is SMNVEV in the germline V gene (reference sequence). V gave up 2 bases and J gave up 2 bases; unmatched junction bases: 4. The CDR3 DNA sequence: TGTGCCAGCAGTTTACGCGGACTAGCGGGGGTCACAGATACGCAGTATTTT. Its translation is CASSLRGLAGVTDTQYF.

The V gene is TRBV5-5, the J gene TRBJ1-4; D remains ambiguous. Germline V gene lookup returns CDR1 SGHKS and CDR2 YYEKEE (reference sequence). The CDR3 contains 15 residues. V lost 2 bases, J lost 2 bases, and 10 bases lay in between. The CDR3 DNA sequence: TGTGCCAGCAGCTTTTTATTCGACACTAATGAAAAACTGTTTTTT. Amino acid sequence: CASSFLFDTNEKLFF.

This chain uses TRBV5-5 with TRBJ2-1; D is unresolved. Germline-derived CDR1 and CDR2 are SGHKS and YYEKEE (reference sequence). This CDR3 contains 11 residues. Trimming shortened V by 3 bases and J by 8 bases, and 6 bases separated the two germline ends. CDR3 sequence reads: CASSWADEQFF. CDR3 bases: TGTGCCAGCAGCTGGGCGGATGAGCAGTTCTTC.

This chain connects TRBV2 to TRBJ2-1, with TRBD1 identical over 9 bases. This CDR3 contains 14 residues. V shed 6 bases, J shed 3 bases, and the junction held 3 bases outside the gene matches. Germline V gene sequence: CDR1 SNHLY, CDR2 FYNNEI. Here the CDR3 reads CASRGTGSYNEQFF. The CDR3 region has the DNA TGTGCCAGCAGGGGGACAGGGAGCTACAATGAGCAGTTCTTC.

The chain recombines TRBV6-4 with TRBJ1-6; D is unresolved. Trimming shortened V by 2 bases and J by 4 bases, and 15 bases separated the two germline ends. The CDR3 extends over 17 amino acids. The germline V gene encodes CDR1 MRHNA and CDR2 SNTAGT. The CDR3 DNA sequence: TGTGCCAGCAGTGACCGGAATTATATCCCGTATAATTCACCCCTCCACTTT. It yields the protein CASSDRNYIPYNSPLHF.